The 17 T cell receptor beta chains below come from one sample, sequenced in a study of blood T cell repertoires in COVID-19 (dated by TCRdb to the early 2020s). Receptors were amplified or captured by the immunoSEQ multiplex PCR assay. Held by TCRdb, this immuneACCESS table contains in-frame sequences only and omits some clones. Under half of the omission traces to an unresolved V gene where checked; the cause of the rest is unknown. This sample lists approximately 100,000 clones; 65% to 90% were detected once. Together, the top ten hold approximately 7.9% of the sample. The sequenced sample was peripheral blood. All receptors derive from a woman aged 80 or over with active or convalescent COVID-19.

V and J are TRBV4-1 and TRBJ1-1, with D perhaps TRBD1 (5 bases). The germline V gene encodes CDR1 MGHRA and CDR2 YSYEKL. The V gene lost 4 bases and the J gene lost 1 base, with 16 bases spanning the gap. The CDR3 extends over 16 amino acids. CDR3 DNA: TGCGCCAGCAGCCGGGCCGGACAACTGGGGAACACTGAAGCTTTCTTT. Translating it yields CASSRAGQLGNTEAFF.

The J gene is TRBJ2-1, the V gene TRBV27, with D unclear. Germline V lookup: CDR1 MNHEY, CDR2 SMNVEV (reference sequence). The CDR3 sequence is 13 residues long. V dropped 7 bases and J dropped 2 bases, with 9 bases sitting between them. The CDR3: CASTNTAYNEQFF. The CDR3 nucleotides read TGTGCCAGCACGAACACAGCCTACAATGAGCAGTTCTTC.

This clone occurred a few times. CDR3 sequence reads: CASSLGVVREPHEQYF. CDR3 sequence (DNA): TGTGCCAGCAGCTTGGGAGTGGTTCGGGAGCCCCACGAGCAGTACTTC. The chain recombines TRBV5-4 with TRBJ2-7; perhaps TRBD2 as D (6 bases). Per the germline V gene, CDR1 is SGHNT and CDR2 is YYREEE (reference sequence). CDR3 length: 16 residues. Trimming took 0 bases from V and 5 from J, leaving 18 bases between them.

This chain uses TRBV3-1 (or the pseudogene TRBV3-2) with TRBJ2-1; TRBD1 is a possible D gene (6 bases). Germline V gene data show CDR1 as LGHDT and CDR2 as YNNKEL (reference sequence). The germline V and J ends were trimmed by 4 bases and 4 bases, with 14 bases remaining between them. This CDR3 contains 15 residues. The CDR3 DNA reads TGTGCCAGCAGCCTCCGGGACATCTATTACAATGAGCAGTTCTTC. Its protein is CASSLRDIYYNEQFF.

This chain connects TRBV4-2 to TRBJ2-7; no reliable D call. The CDR3 extends over 15 amino acids. The V end was cut by 4 bases, the J end by 0 bases, with 13 bases between. Germline CDR1 and CDR2: LGHNA and YNFKEQ. CDR3 coding DNA: TGTGCCAGCAGCCCGAACTTTAGGAGCTCCTACGAGCAGTACTTC. Translation gives CASSPNFRSSYEQYF.

CDR3 bases: TGTGCCAGCAGTTTGTTAGGCGGGAGAGGGGCCAACGTCCTGACTTTC. This gives the protein CASSLLGGRGANVLTF. The rearrangement joins TRBV28 to TRBJ2-6, with 7 bases fitting TRBD2. CDR1 is MDHEN and CDR2 is SYDVKM in the germline V gene. This CDR3 has 16 amino acids. After removal of 3 bases from V and 4 bases from J, the junction contained 6 bases not matched to a gene. Drawing the rest from reference TRBV28 and TRBJ2-6, the complete variable domain is DVKVTQSSRYLVKRTGEKVFLECVQDMDHENMFWYRQDPGLGLRLIYFSYDVKMKEKGDIPEGYSVSREKKERFSLILESASTNQTSMYLCASSLLGGRGANVLTFGAGSRLTVL.

This clone was seen a few times. The chain combines TRBV3-1 (or the pseudogene TRBV3-2) with TRBJ2-7; D is possibly TRBD2 (6 bases). The germline CDR1 and CDR2 sequences are LGHDT and YNNKEL (reference sequence). The germline V and J ends were trimmed by 0 bases and 4 bases, with 7 bases remaining between them. The CDR3 has 13 residues. The DNA for the CDR3 is TGTGCCAGCAGCCAAGAGGGGGGATACGAGCAGTACTTC. Its translation is CASSQEGGYEQYF.

This chain links TRBV5-6 with TRBJ2-1, with no clear D. Trimming removed 7 bases from V and 5 bases from J, with 25 bases in between. This CDR3 spans 17 amino acids. Per germline, CDR1 SGHDT and CDR2 YYEEEE. The CDR3 nucleotides are TGTGCCAGCTCCCATCCGGTCCCCCTAGTATTGGACAATGAGCAGTTCTTC. Its translation: CASSHPVPLVLDNEQFF.

The rearrangement joins TRBV11-3 to TRBJ2-2, with 8 positions matching TRBD2. There are 17 residues in the CDR3. Germline loops: CDR1 SGHNT, CDR2 YENEEA. After removal of 0 bases from V and 6 bases from J, the junction contained 9 bases not matched to a gene. CDR3 sequence (DNA): TGTGCCAGCAGCTTAGATCCTACGGGAGGGCCTGCCGGGGAGCTGTTTTTT. Translated, it gives CASSLDPTGGPAGELFF.

The chain joins TRBV7-6 to TRBJ2-5; 10 bases are a match to TRBD1. Germline values: CDR1 SGHVS, CDR2 FNYEAQ. There are 17 residues in the CDR3. J lost 1 base, V lost 1 base, and 6 bases had no gene match. The CDR3 nucleotides are TGTGCCAGCAGCTTAGTGGGGACAGGGGAGTTCCAAGAGACCCAGTACTTC. Amino acid sequence: CASSLVGTGEFQETQYF.

V gene TRBV7-2 combines with J gene TRBJ1-2; no firm D call. Trimming removed 3 bases from V and 6 bases from J, with 11 bases in between. CDR1 and CDR2 (germline): SGHTA, FQGNSA. The CDR3 spans 13 residues. The CDR3: CASSLGSRHGYTF. The CDR3 coding sequence is TGTGCCAGCAGCTTGGGCTCACGGCATGGCTACACCTTC.

CDR3 in DNA: TGTGCCAGCTCATCCACCCGGACAGGGAGACAGCCCCAGCATTTT. Amino acid sequence: CASSSTRTGRQPQHF. The chain uses TRBV18 and TRBJ1-5; 8 nucleotides match TRBD1. V was clipped by 5 bases and J by 7 bases; unmatched bases: 10. The CDR3 has 15 residues. Germline V gene data show CDR1 as KGHSH and CDR2 as LQKENI.

This clone has only one observation. The rearrangement uses TRBV30 and TRBJ1-2, with 10 positions matching TRBD1. V shed 3 bases and J 3 bases; nucleotides not matched to a gene: 7. CDR1 GTSNPN and CDR2 SVGIG come from the germline V gene (reference sequence). CDR3 length: 15 amino acids. CDR3 bases: TGTGCCTGGAGGCCCCGGGACAGGGGTCACTATGGCTACACCTTC. Protein product: CAWRPRDRGHYGYTF.

The V and J genes are TRBV3-1 (or the pseudogene TRBV3-2) and TRBJ2-7; 11 nucleotides line up with TRBD2. The trim removed 4 bases at V and 7 bases at J, leaving 3 bases unmatched. The CDR3 has 13 amino acids. Germline CDR1 LGHDT, CDR2 YNNKEL (reference sequence). CDR3 region: CASSRLAGGEQYF. The CDR3 DNA reads as TGTGCCAGCAGCCGCCTAGCGGGAGGAGAGCAGTACTTC.

This chain joins TRBV5-4 and TRBJ2-5; possible D gene TRBD2, 6 bases. This CDR3 is built from 16 residues. Trimming shortened V by 3 bases and J by 5 bases, and 20 bases separated the two germline ends. From germline, CDR1 is SGHNT and CDR2 YYREEE (reference sequence). DNA of the CDR3: TGTGCCAGCAGCTCTGTGGGTCGGGGCAGCGGGGAGACCCAGTACTTC. Translated, it gives CASSSVGRGSGETQYF. The full variable domain, rest sourced from reference TRBV5-4 and TRBJ2-5, is ETGVTQSPTHLIKTRGQQVTLRCSSQSGHNTVSWYQQALGQGPQFIFQYYREEENGRGNFPPRFSGLQFPNYSSELNVNALELDDSALYLCASSSVGRGSGETQYFGPGTRLLVL.

This rearrangement joins TRBV6-6 to TRBJ2-7; 10 nucleotides align to TRBD1. Germline-derived CDR1 and CDR2 are MNHNY and SVGAGI (reference sequence). This CDR3 is built from 15 residues. V lost 5 bases and J lost 6; bases outside the gene matches: 10. In DNA form, the CDR3 reads TGTGCCAGCAGTCCCCCGGGACAGGGGTCGGTCGAGCAGTACTTC. Its protein is CASSPPGQGSVEQYF.

The V and J genes are TRBV19 and TRBJ2-7; 11 bases are shared with TRBD1. V lost 3 bases and J lost 2; bases outside the gene matches: 6. The CDR3 contains 16 residues. CDR1 and CDR2 (germline): LNHDA, SQIVND (reference sequence). The CDR3 nucleotides are TGTGCCAGTAGTATCGGGACAGGGGGAACACCCTACGAGCAGTACTTC. It encodes CASSIGTGGTPYEQYF.